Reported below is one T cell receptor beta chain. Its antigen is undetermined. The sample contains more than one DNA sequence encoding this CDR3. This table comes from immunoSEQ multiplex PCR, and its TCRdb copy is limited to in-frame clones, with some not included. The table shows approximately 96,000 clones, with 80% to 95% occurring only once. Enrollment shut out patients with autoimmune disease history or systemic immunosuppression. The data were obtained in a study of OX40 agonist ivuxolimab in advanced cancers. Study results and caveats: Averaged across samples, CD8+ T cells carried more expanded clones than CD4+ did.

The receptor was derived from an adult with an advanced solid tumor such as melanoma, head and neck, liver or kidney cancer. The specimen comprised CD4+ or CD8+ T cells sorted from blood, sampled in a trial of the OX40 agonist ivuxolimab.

Written as DNA, the CDR3 is TGTGCCTGGAGCGGGGGGGAGACCCAGTACTTC. It is translated as CAWSGGETQYF. J is TRBJ2-5 and V is TRBV30, with 7 bases matching TRBD2. J was trimmed by 5 bases and V by 3 bases; bases with no gene match: 0. Germline V CDR1 and CDR2: GTSNPN, SVGIG (reference sequence). CDR3 size: 11 residues.